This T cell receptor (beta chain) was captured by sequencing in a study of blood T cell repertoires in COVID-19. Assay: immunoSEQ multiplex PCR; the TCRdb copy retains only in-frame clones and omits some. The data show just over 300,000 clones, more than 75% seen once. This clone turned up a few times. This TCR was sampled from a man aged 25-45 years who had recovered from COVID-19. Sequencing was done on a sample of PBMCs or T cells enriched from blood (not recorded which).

CDR3: CASSTPRDRVGDEQFF. For the CDR3, the DNA is TGCGCCAGCAGCACCCCCCGAGACAGGGTGGGCGATGAGCAGTTCTTC. V is TRBV4-1 and J is TRBJ2-1; 7 nucleotides match TRBD1. Germline V gene data show CDR1 as MGHRA and CDR2 as YSYEKL. The CDR3 covers 16 residues. V shed 5 bases, J shed 8 bases, and the junction held 15 bases outside the gene matches.